Listed below are T cell receptor beta chains from one sample, sequenced in a study of blood T cell repertoires in COVID-19. Clones were read by immunoSEQ multiplex PCR, and TCRdb kept only the in-frame ones, dropping some. The table has under 400,000 clones, about 90% seen once. The material sequenced was PBMCs or T cells enriched from blood (not recorded which). The receptors derive from a man between 40 and 49 years old in a cohort exposed to, infected with or recovered from COVID-19 (not recorded which). Both conserved end residues are part of each CDR3. A D gene is named only where the DNA matches it firmly. For some rows the clone size is stated as once, few or many, or as a class when expanded; others skip it.

d_gene	abundance	v_gene	j_gene	CDR3aa	CDR3nt
TRBD1	NA	TRBV2	TRBJ1-6	CASSSPDGTVNSPLHF	TGTGCCAGCAGTTCCCCTGATGGGACAGTTAATTCACCCCTCCACTTT
TRBD1	few	TRBV5-4	TRBJ2-5	CASSLEAGGETQYF	TGTGCCAGCAGCTTGGAGGCAGGGGGTGAGACCCAGTACTTC
NA	NA	TRBV3-1/TRBV3-2	TRBJ2-7	CASSRTSLPSYEQYF	TGTGCCAGCAGCCGCACTAGTCTCCCCTCCTACGAGCAGTACTTC
TRBD2	NA	TRBV6-5	TRBJ2-3	CASRTSGTDTQYF	TGTGCCAGCAGGACTAGCGGCACAGATACGCAGTATTTT
NA	NA	TRBV7-3	TRBJ1-3	CASSLGLSGNTIYF	TGTGCCAGCAGCTTGGGGCTCTCTGGAAACACCATATATTTT
TRBD1	few	TRBV7-2	TRBJ1-5	CASSFQGARGGQPQHF	TGTGCCAGCAGCTTTCAGGGGGCGCGTGGAGGGCAGCCCCAGCATTTT
NA	NA	TRBV24-1	TRBJ2-3	CATSDDQGRTDTQYF	TGTGCCACCAGTGATGACCAGGGGCGCACAGATACGCAGTATTTT
NA	NA	TRBV11-2	TRBJ2-7	CASSLQRSYEQYF	TGTGCCAGCAGCTTACAGCGGTCCTACGAGCAGTACTTC
NA	NA	TRBV15	TRBJ1-2	CATSRGTDLYGYTF	TGTGCCACCAGCAGAGGGACAGATCTCTATGGCTACACCTTC
NA	NA	TRBV6-4	TRBJ2-3	CASSLRLDTDTQYF	TGTGCCAGCAGTTTAAGACTAGACACAGATACGCAGTATTTT
TRBD1	few	TRBV5-1	TRBJ1-1	CASSLQGDTEAFF	TGCGCCAGCAGCTTGCAGGGGGACACTGAAGCTTTCTTT
NA	NA	TRBV10-3	TRBJ2-3	CAISSGTPSTDTQYF	TGTGCCATCAGTTCAGGCACCCCTAGCACAGATACGCAGTATTTT
TRBD2	NA	TRBV5-1	TRBJ2-1	CASSFASGNIYNEQFF	TGCGCCAGCAGCTTTGCTAGCGGGAACATATACAATGAGCAGTTCTTC
NA	NA	TRBV30	TRBJ2-2	CAWSLLSTGELFF	TGTGCCTGGAGTCTGTTGTCCACCGGGGAGCTGTTTTTT
NA	once	TRBV2	TRBJ2-3	CASSSQDLPGDTQYF	TGTGCCAGCAGTAGCCAGGATTTACCTGGAGATACGCAGTATTTT
NA	NA	TRBV19	TRBJ1-5	CASSISPLTGLRPQHF	TGTGCCAGTAGTATAAGCCCGCTGACAGGTTTGCGGCCCCAGCATTTT
NA	NA	TRBV5-1	TRBJ1-5	CASSVTGIYPNQPQHF	TGCGCCAGCAGCGTCACCGGGATCTACCCCAATCAGCCCCAGCATTTT
TRBD1	once	TRBV27	TRBJ1-1	CASSPWTGPNTEAFF	TGTGCCAGCAGTCCGTGGACAGGGCCGAACACTGAAGCTTTCTTT
NA	NA	TRBV20-1	TRBJ1-5	CSASVSGSVGQPQHF	TGCAGTGCTAGTGTGTCGGGGTCTGTAGGTCAGCCCCAGCATTTT
NA	few	TRBV5-1	TRBJ1-4	CASSLGGGTNEKLFF	TGCGCCAGCAGCTTGGGCGGGGGAACTAATGAAAAACTGTTTTTT
TRBD2	NA	TRBV18	TRBJ2-1	CASSLKTSGAYNEQFF	TGTGCCAGCTCACTCAAAACTAGCGGAGCTTACAATGAGCAGTTCTTC
TRBD1	NA	TRBV3-1/TRBV3-2	TRBJ1-1	CASRRGGTGGRNTEAFF	TGTGCCAGCAGACGGGGAGGGACAGGGGGGAGGAACACTGAAGCTTTCTTT
NA	NA	TRBV7-3	TRBJ1-1	CASSLSTGDTEAFF	TGTGCCAGCAGCTTATCGACAGGAGACACTGAAGCTTTCTTT
TRBD2	NA	TRBV11-3	TRBJ2-7	CASAPSGMSYEQYF	TGTGCCAGCGCCCCGAGCGGGATGTCCTACGAGCAGTACTTC
TRBD1	NA	TRBV20-1	TRBJ1-3	CSAGQGYTIYF	TGCAGTGCCGGACAGGGGTACACCATATATTTT
TRBD2	NA	TRBV27	TRBJ2-5	CASTGTSGLQETQYF	TGTGCCAGCACCGGGACTAGCGGACTACAAGAGACCCAGTACTTC
NA	NA	TRBV5-1	TRBJ1-1	CASSHTTGFIFEAFF	TGCGCCAGCAGCCACACGACCGGGTTTATTTTTGAAGCTTTCTTT
TRBD1	once	TRBV4-2	TRBJ1-6	CASSQERQGASPLHF	TGTGCCAGCAGCCAAGAACGACAGGGCGCTTCACCCCTCCACTTT
NA	NA	TRBV27	TRBJ1-2	CASSPTTSSGGYTF	TGTGCCAGCAGTCCCACGACCTCCTCAGGGGGCTACACCTTC
NA	NA	TRBV6-4	TRBJ1-3	CASSDDKPSGNTIYF	TGTGCCAGCAGTGACGACAAACCCTCTGGAAACACCATATATTTT
TRBD1	NA	TRBV18	TRBJ2-5	CASSSTTTGSGTQYF	TGTGCCAGCTCGTCTACTACGACAGGGAGCGGGACCCAGTACTTC
NA	NA	TRBV5-1	TRBJ1-1	CASSLAGIGNTEAFF	TGCGCCAGCAGCTTGGCAGGGATCGGGAACACTGAAGCTTTCTTT